These T cell receptor beta chains were read from a single sample in a study of PD-L1 blockade in urothelial cancer. Generated by immunoSEQ multiplex PCR, the TCRdb table keeps only in-frame clones and is missing some. Found here are 20,000 to 25,000 clones, under 90% of them singletons; the top ten hold 1.6%. The sample was PBMCs, taken around atezolizumab (anti-PD-L1) treatment. The source of these receptors is a man aged 70 or older with urothelial cancer. Each CDR3 is given without its conserved first and last residue. Fields, in order: V gene, J gene, CDR3 protein.

>TRBV28|TRBJ2-3
ASSLEVGGVSTDTQY
>TRBV7-9|TRBJ1-2
ASSGRDRGFSNYGYT
>TRBV2|TRBJ1-1
ASRIAERTNTEAF
>TRBV27|TRBJ2-3
ASGGSLSITDTQY
>TRBV5-1|TRBJ2-7
ASSLRRAPYEQY
>TRBV10-2|TRBJ2-3
ATSDTTQY
>TRBV28|TRBJ2-1
ASRAASYNEQF
>TRBV11-3|TRBJ2-4
ASSLGGRDIQY
>TRBV6-1|TRBJ1-1
ASSERAGETEAF
>TRBV6-1|TRBJ1-2
ASSGRPGQGSSKNYGYT
>TRBV7-3|TRBJ2-2
ASSLNGAANTGELF
>TRBV4-3|TRBJ1-4
ASSQGLSSNEKLF
>TRBV19|TRBJ1-2
ASRDSQFYGYT
>TRBV10-2|TRBJ2-7
ASTGTPPHEQY
>TRBV6-6|TRBJ2-2
ASSPYGINTGELF
>TRBV6-1|TRBJ2-2
ASSKETGVETGELF